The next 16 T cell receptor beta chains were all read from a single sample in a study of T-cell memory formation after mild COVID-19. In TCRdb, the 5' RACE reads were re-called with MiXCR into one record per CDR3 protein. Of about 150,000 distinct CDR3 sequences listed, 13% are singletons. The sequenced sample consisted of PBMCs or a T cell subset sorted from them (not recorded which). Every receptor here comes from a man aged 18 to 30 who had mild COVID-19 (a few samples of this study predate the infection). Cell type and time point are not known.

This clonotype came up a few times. The CDR3 nucleotides are TGTGCCAGCAGCCAGGGACACTTATACGAGCAGTACTTC. Its translation: CASSQGHLYEQYF. The chain combines TRBV6-5 with TRBJ2-7, with D possibly TRBD1 on 6 matching bases. The CDR3 length is 13 residues. Trimming took 6 bases from V and 4 from J, leaving 13 bases between them. Germline V gene sequence: CDR1 MNHEY, CDR2 SVGAGI.

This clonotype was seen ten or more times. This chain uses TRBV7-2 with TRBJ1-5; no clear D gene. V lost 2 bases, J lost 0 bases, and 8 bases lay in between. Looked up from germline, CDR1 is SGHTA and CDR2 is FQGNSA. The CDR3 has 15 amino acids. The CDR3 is CASSLKYYSNQPQHF. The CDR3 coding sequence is TGTGCCAGCAGCTTAAAGTATTATAGCAATCAGCCCCAGCATTTT.

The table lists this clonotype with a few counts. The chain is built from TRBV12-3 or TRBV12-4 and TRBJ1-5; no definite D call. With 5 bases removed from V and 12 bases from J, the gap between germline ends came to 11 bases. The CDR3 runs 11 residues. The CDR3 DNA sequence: TGTGCCAGCAGTGCTCGTCTTCACCAGCATTTT. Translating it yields CASSARLHQHF.

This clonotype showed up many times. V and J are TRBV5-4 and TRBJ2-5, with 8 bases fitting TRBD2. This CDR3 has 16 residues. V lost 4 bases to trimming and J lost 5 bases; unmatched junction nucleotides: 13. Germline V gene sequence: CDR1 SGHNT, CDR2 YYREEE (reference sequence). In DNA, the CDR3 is TGTGCCAGCAGCCCCCGGGGGGGGCAAAGCAGGGAGACCCAGTACTTC. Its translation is CASSPRGGQSRETQYF.

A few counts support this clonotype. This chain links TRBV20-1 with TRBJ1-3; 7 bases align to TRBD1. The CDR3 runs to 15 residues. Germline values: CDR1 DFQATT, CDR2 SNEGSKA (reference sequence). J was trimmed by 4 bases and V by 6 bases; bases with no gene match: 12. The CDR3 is CSADPRQGGGNTIYF. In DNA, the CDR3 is TGCAGTGCCGATCCCAGGCAGGGGGGCGGAAACACCATATATTTT.

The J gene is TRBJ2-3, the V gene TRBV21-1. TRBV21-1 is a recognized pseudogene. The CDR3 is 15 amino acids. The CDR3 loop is CASSIGDTSTDTQYF. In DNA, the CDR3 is TGTGCCAGCAGCATAGGAGACACCAGCACAGATACGCAGTATTTT.

The CDR3 nucleotides read TGTGCCAGCACCTCTGAGCGGGGGGGCCGAGATACGCAGTATTTT. Its translation: CASTSERGGRDTQYF. The chain combines TRBV7-2 with TRBJ2-3; TRBD2 agrees at 10 bases. From germline, CDR1 is SGHTA and CDR2 FQGNSA. This CDR3 spans 15 amino acids. The trim removed 7 bases at V and 5 bases at J, leaving 9 bases unmatched.

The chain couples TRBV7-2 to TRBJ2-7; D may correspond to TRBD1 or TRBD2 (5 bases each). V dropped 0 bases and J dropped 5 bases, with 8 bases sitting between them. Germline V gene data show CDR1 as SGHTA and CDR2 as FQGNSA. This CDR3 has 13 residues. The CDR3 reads CASSLAKGHEQYF. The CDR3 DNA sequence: TGTGCCAGCAGCTTAGCAAAGGGACACGAGCAGTACTTC.

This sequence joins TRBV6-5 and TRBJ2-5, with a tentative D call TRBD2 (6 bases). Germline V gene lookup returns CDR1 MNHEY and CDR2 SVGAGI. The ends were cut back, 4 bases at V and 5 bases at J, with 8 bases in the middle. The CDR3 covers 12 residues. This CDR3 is CASSWAGETQYF. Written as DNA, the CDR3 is TGTGCCAGCAGTTGGGCGGGGGAGACCCAGTACTTC.

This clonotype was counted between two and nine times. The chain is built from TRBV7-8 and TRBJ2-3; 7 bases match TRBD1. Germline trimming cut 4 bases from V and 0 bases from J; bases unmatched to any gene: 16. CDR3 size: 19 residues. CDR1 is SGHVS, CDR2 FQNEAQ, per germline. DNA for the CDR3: TGTGCCAGCAGCTCACGTACTCCCCTCGGGACAGCTAGCACAGATACGCAGTATTTT. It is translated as CASSSRTPLGTASTDTQYF.

CDR3: CASTGSSADTQYF. The CDR3 DNA is TGTGCCAGCACTGGGTCCTCCGCAGATACGCAGTATTTT. The gene calls are TRBV25-1 and TRBJ2-3; D ambiguous. There are 13 residues in the CDR3. The V gene lost 7 bases and the J gene lost 4 bases, with 12 bases spanning the gap. Germline CDR1 and CDR2: MGHDK and SYGVNS.

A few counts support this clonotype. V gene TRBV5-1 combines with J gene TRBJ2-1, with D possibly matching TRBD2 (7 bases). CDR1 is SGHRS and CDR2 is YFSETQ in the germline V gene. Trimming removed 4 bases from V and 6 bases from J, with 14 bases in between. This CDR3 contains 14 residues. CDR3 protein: CASSPAGAFNEQFF. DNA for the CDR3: TGCGCCAGCAGCCCGGCGGGGGCATTCAATGAGCAGTTCTTC. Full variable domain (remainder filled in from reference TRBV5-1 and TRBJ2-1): KAGVTQTPRYLIKTRGQQVTLSCSPISGHRSVSWYQQTPGQGLQFLFEYFSETQRNKGNFPGRFSGRQFSNSRSEMNVSTLELGDSALYLCASSPAGAFNEQFFGPGTRLTVL.

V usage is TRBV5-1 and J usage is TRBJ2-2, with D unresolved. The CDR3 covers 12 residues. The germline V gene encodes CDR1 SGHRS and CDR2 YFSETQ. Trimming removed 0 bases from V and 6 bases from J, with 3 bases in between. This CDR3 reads CASSLVPGELFF. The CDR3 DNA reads TGCGCCAGCAGCTTGGTACCCGGGGAGCTGTTTTTT.

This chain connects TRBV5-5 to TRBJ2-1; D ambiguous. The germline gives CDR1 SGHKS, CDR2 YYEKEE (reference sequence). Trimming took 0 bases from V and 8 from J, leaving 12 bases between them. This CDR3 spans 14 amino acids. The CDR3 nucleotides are TGTGCCAGCAGCTTGGGTGGGCCCCCCCATGAGCAGTTCTTC. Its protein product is CASSLGGPPHEQFF.

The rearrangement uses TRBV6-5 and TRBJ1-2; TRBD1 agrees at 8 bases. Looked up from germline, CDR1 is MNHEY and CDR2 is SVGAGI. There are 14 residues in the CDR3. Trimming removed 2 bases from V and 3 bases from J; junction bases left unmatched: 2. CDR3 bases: TGTGCCAGCAGTTACGCAGGGGGCCACTATGGCTACACCTTC. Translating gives CASSYAGGHYGYTF.

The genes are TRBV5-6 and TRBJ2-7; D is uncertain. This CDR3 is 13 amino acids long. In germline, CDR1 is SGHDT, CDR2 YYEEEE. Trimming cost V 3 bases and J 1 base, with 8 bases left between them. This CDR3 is CASSWAVSYEQYF. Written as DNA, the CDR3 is TGTGCCAGCAGCTGGGCGGTATCCTACGAGCAGTACTTC.